These T cell receptor beta chains were read from a single sample in a study of read filtering for tumor transcriptome and immune sequencing. TCRdb called the reads again in MiXCR, with one record for every CDR3 protein. The data show some 41,000 distinct CDR3 sequences, about 11% seen once. The specimen was a population of CD138-negative cells sorted from bone marrow. Every receptor here comes from a donor aged 40 or older with multiple myeloma. Each CDR3 is given with its conserved first and last residue. Fields, in order: V gene, clone size, D gene, J gene, CDR3 DNA, CDR3 protein. D genes are given only for firm matches. Expanded clones are given a class, and other clones once, few, many or no size at all.

>TRBV20-1|many|-|TRBJ1-1
TGCAGTGCTACCCAGTCAAGTACGGGGTTTTACACTGAAGCTTTCTTT
CSATQSSTGFYTEAFF
>TRBV7-8|many|-|TRBJ2-1
TGTGCCAGCAGTGAGGGGCGGGGTGAGCAGTTCTTC
CASSEGRGEQFF
>TRBV20-1|once|TRBD1|TRBJ1-2
TGCAGTGCTAACAGGGGACATGACTATGGCTACACCTTC
CSANRGHDYGYTF
>TRBV18|many|-|TRBJ2-6
TGTGCCAGCTCACCACAGGAGAGCTCTGGGGCCAACGTCCTGACTTTC
CASSPQESSGANVLTF
>TRBV12-3/TRBV12-4|many|-|TRBJ1-1
TGTGCCAGCAGTCCGGGACCCCAGCAAGCTTTCTTT
CASSPGPQQAFF
>TRBV15|many|-|TRBJ1-5
TGTGCCACCAGCAGAGAGTTCAGGGCCGAAGGCAATCAGCCCCAGCATTTT
CATSREFRAEGNQPQHF
>TRBV12-3/TRBV12-4|many|-|TRBJ2-1
TGTGCCAGCAGTTTGGTAGGGGCTTACAATGAGCAGTTCTTC
CASSLVGAYNEQFF
>TRBV21-1|many|-|TRBJ2-1
TGTGCCAGCAGCCAACTACCGGAGAGGATAATTTTTGAGAGAGGGCAGTTCTTC
CASSQLPERIIFERGQFF
>TRBV5-6|-|-|TRBJ2-6
TGTGCCAGCAGCTTGGTTGGGGGCGCTGGGGCCAACGTCCTGACTTTC
CASSLVGGAGANVLTF
>TRBV5-8|many|-|TRBJ1-5
TGTGCCAGCAGCTTAAAGGGGCAGCCCCAGCATTTT
CASSLKGQPQHF
>TRBV25-1|many|-|TRBJ2-4
TGTGCCAGCACAGACGGAGGAATTCAGTACTTC
CASTDGGIQYF
>TRBV4-1|many|TRBD2|TRBJ2-7
TGCGCCAGCAGCCAAGAGACTAGCGGGGTGAAGGGCGAGCAGTACTTC
CASSQETSGVKGEQYF
>TRBV2|many|-|TRBJ2-5
TGTGCCAGCAGACGGGGGACGGTCCAAGAGACCCAGTACTTC
CASRRGTVQETQYF
>TRBV7-2|many|TRBD2|TRBJ2-5
TGTGCCAGCAGCTCGACTAGCGGAAGACAAGAGACCCAGTACTTC
CASSSTSGRQETQYF
>TRBV10-1|-|-|TRBJ2-3
TGCGCCAGCAGTGCTTACACAGGAGGACCTAGCACAGATACGCAGTATTTT
CASSAYTGGPSTDTQYF
>TRBV29-1|many|-|TRBJ2-2
TGCAGCGTGGCTGACAGATTCACCGGGGAGCTGTTTTTT
CSVADRFTGELFF
>TRBV6-2/TRBV6-3|many|TRBD2|TRBJ2-1
TGTGCCAGCAGTCCCCTCGGACTAGCGGGGGAAAATGAGCAGTTCTTC
CASSPLGLAGENEQFF
>TRBV20-1|many|-|TRBJ2-3
TGCAGTGCCGCAGCAGTTCGATCAACCAGGAGTACGCAGTATTTT
CSAAAVRSTRSTQYF
>TRBV29-1|-|TRBD2|TRBJ2-1
TGCAGCGTCCGGGGGGGGGGGGGCTTCAATGAGCAGTTCTTC
CSVRGGGGFNEQFF
>TRBV11-2|few|TRBD2|TRBJ2-2
TGTGCCAGCAGCTTGACTAGCGGGGTATACACCGGGGAGCTGTTTTTT
CASSLTSGVYTGELFF
>TRBV5-1|many|TRBD2|TRBJ2-7
TGCGCCAGCGGAACCGGGGGGGCGGACGAGCAGTACTTC
CASGTGGADEQYF
>TRBV12-3/TRBV12-4|many|-|TRBJ2-7
TGTGCCAGCAGTTTGGGCGGTAATCACGAGCAGTACTTC
CASSLGGNHEQYF
>TRBV20-1|many|TRBD1|TRBJ2-1
TGCAGTGCTAGAGATCTAGGGACAGGTAGACACAATGAGCAGTCCTTC
CSARDLGTGRHNEQSF
>TRBV6-1|few|-|TRBJ2-1
TGTGCCAGCAGTTCTCACACGGGGGTTCCGGGGCGGTCCTACAATGAGCAGTTCTTC
CASSSHTGVPGRSYNEQFF
>TRBV6-1|many|TRBD2|TRBJ2-1
TGTGCCAGCAGTGAAGCGAAGGCTAGCGGGGTCTTTTACAATGAGCAGTTCTTC
CASSEAKASGVFYNEQFF
>TRBV7-9|many|-|TRBJ2-3
TGTGCCAGCAGGCCCGGGAGTGTTACAGATACGCAGTATTTT
CASRPGSVTDTQYF
>TRBV3-1|many|-|TRBJ2-7
TGTGCCAGCAGCCAAGATGACCGGGTGTACTACGAGCAGTACTTC
CASSQDDRVYYEQYF
>TRBV4-1|many|-|TRBJ2-3
TGCGCCAGCAGCCAAGTCTCCGGTGTCACAGATACGCAGTATTTT
CASSQVSGVTDTQYF
>TRBV10-3|many|TRBD1|TRBJ2-5
TGTGCCACGAGTCCGGGACAGGATTCAGAGACCCAGTACTTC
CATSPGQDSETQYF
>TRBV3-1|few|TRBD2|TRBJ2-1
TGTGCCAGCAGCCCTAAAATTAGCGGGGTCAGCTCCTACAATGAGCAGTTCTTC
CASSPKISGVSSYNEQFF
>TRBV20-1|many|-|TRBJ1-1
TGCAGTGCTGGGGATTTGGACGTAACGAACACTGAAGCTTTCTTT
CSAGDLDVTNTEAFF
>TRBV29-1|many|-|TRBJ2-1
TGCAGCGTTATCCTCAGAGCAGTGTCCTCCGGACAATCCTACAATGAGCAGTTCTTC
CSVILRAVSSGQSYNEQFF
>TRBV3-1|many|-|TRBJ2-7
TGTGCCAGCAGCCAAGCCTACGAGCAGTACTTC
CASSQAYEQYF
>TRBV20-1|-|-|TRBJ1-3
TGCAGTGCCGCGTCCGGGGGAAACACCATATATTTT
CSAASGGNTIYF
>TRBV6-6|many|-|TRBJ1-5
TGTGCCAGCAGTCGGGGGGCCCTATACAATCAGCCCCAGCATTTT
CASSRGALYNQPQHF
>TRBV5-1|many|TRBD1|TRBJ2-7
TGCGCCAGCAGCGTGGGACAGGGGGCCTACGAGCAGTACTTC
CASSVGQGAYEQYF
>TRBV6-1|many|-|TRBJ2-5
TGTGCCAGCAGAACTGGGGGACCCTCCATAGAGACCCAGTACTTC
CASRTGGPSIETQYF
>TRBV7-2|many|TRBD1|TRBJ2-5
TGTGCCAGCAGCCCGAACAGGGGTTGGACCCAGTACTTC
CASSPNRGWTQYF
>TRBV7-7|-|TRBD1|TRBJ2-1
TGTGCCAGCAGCTCAGGGACAGGGGTGAGCTCCTACAATGGGCAGTTCTTC
CASSSGTGVSSYNGQFF
>TRBV20-1|many|TRBD1|TRBJ2-5
TGCAGTGCCGGACAGGGCGTTTTTCTAGAGACCCAGTACTTC
CSAGQGVFLETQYF
>TRBV28|many|-|TRBJ2-7
TGTGCCAGCAGTCCGGGCGAGGAATTGATACTCTACGAGCAGTACTTC
CASSPGEELILYEQYF
>TRBV20-1|many|-|TRBJ2-1
TGCAGTGCTGCGGACAATGAGCAGTTCTTC
CSAADNEQFF
>TRBV20-1|many|-|TRBJ2-7
TGCAGTGCTAGAGGCACAAGTGAGGGGGTCCACGAGCAGTACTTC
CSARGTSEGVHEQYF
>TRBV7-9|few|-|TRBJ1-3
TGTGCCAGCAGCTTACTGGGGGGCTCTGGAAACACCATATATTTT
CASSLLGGSGNTIYF
>TRBV19|many|-|TRBJ2-5
TGTGCCAGTAGTCCTCAGGACGAAGAGACCCAGTACTTC
CASSPQDEETQYF
>TRBV29-1|many|-|TRBJ2-5
TGCAGCGTTGAAGGGAGGGATGAGACCCAGTACTTC
CSVEGRDETQYF
>TRBV10-2|-|-|TRBJ2-5
TGCGCCAGCAGTGAGAGCGTCCAAGAGACCCAGTACTTC
CASSESVQETQYF